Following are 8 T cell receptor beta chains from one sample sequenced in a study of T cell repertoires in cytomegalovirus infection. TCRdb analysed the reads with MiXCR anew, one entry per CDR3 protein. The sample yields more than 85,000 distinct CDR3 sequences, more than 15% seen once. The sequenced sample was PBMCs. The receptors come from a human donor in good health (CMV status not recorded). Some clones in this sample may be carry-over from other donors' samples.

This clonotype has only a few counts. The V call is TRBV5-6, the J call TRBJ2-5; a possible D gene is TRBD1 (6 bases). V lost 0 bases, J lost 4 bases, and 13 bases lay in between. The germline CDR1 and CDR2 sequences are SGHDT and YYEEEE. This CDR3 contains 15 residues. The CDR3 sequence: CASSLGPDRGETQYF. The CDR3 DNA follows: TGTGCCAGCAGCTTGGGGCCGGACAGAGGAGAGACCCAGTACTTC.

The CDR3 here is CSARDHLKVGDYGYTF. CDR3 bases: TGCAGTGCTAGAGATCATTTAAAGGTCGGGGACTATGGCTACACCTTC. V gene TRBV20-1 combines with J gene TRBJ1-2; D is undetermined. The CDR3 runs to 16 residues. In germline, CDR1 is DFQATT, CDR2 SNEGSKA (reference sequence). Trimming cost V 0 bases and J 3 bases, with 17 bases left between them.

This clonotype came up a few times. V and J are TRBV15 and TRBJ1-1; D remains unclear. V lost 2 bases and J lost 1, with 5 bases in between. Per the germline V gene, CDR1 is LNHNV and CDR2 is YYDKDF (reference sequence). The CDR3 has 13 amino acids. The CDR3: CATSRLRNTEAFF. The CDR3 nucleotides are TGTGCCACCAGCAGATTGCGGAACACTGAAGCTTTCTTT. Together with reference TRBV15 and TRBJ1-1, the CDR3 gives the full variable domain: DAMVIQNPRYQVTQFGKPVTLSCSQTLNHNVMYWYQQKSSQAPKLLFHYYDKDFNNEADTPDNFQSRRPNTSFCFLDIRSPGLGDTAMYLCATSRLRNTEAFFGQGTRLTVV.

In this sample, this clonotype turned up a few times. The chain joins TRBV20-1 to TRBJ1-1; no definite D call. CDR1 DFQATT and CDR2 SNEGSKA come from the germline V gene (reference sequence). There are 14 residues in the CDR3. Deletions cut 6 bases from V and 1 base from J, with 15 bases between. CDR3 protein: CSANPLGRNTEAFF. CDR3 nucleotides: TGCAGTGCCAACCCGCTTGGCAGGAACACTGAAGCTTTCTTT.

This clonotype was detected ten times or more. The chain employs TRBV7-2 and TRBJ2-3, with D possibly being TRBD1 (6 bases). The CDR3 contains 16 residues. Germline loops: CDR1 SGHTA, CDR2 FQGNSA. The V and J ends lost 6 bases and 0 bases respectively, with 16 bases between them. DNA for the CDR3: TGTGCCAGCAGTTTTGGGGGCGGATCTAGCACAGATACGCAGTATTTT. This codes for CASSFGGGSSTDTQYF.

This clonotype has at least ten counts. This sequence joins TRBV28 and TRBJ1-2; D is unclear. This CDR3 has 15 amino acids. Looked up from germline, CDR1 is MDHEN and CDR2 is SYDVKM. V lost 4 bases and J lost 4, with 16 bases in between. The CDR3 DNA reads TGTGCCAGCAGTTCCCCCCTCCTTAGGGCCTATGGCTACACCTTC. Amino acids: CASSSPLLRAYGYTF.

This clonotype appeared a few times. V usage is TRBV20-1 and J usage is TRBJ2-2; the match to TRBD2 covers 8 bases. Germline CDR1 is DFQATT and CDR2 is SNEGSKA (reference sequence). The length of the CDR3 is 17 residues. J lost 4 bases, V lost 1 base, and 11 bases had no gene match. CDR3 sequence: CSARGGRSGKGTGELFF. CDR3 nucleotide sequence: TGCAGTGCTAGAGGCGGGCGTAGCGGGAAGGGCACCGGGGAGCTGTTTTTT.

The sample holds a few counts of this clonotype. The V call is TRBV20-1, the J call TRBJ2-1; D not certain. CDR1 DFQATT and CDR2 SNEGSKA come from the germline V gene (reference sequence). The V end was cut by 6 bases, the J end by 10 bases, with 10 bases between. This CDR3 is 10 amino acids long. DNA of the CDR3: TGCAGTGCCCATACAACGGAGCAGTTCTTC. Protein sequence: CSAHTTEQFF.